Below, one T cell receptor beta chain is given with its context. Trimming pared 7 bases from V and 6 bases from J, leaving 7 bases between. Germline assignment: CDR1 SNHLY and CDR2 FYNNEI. The CDR3 length is 11 residues. This sample stems from a study of tumor-infiltrating lymphocytes in primary liver carcinoma. In the study overall: Men and women, 30 to 69 years of age, made up the patients.

Joint extraction of RNA and DNA used about 17-31 mg of bulk tissue that was unsorted. The study sampled five separate regions from each tumor. Making TCR beta cDNA involved 400 to 600 ng total RNA and a constant-region primer. Three nested multiplex PCR rounds, a slightly modified ARM-PCR, produced the libraries for TCR beta. Forward primers for TRBV1-TRBV30 and a C-beta reverse primer served the first two PCR rounds, at about 11 cycles each. TCRdb re-analysed the multiplex PCR reads in MiXCR, keeping a single row per CDR3 protein. The repertoire includes roughly 55,000 distinct CDR3 sequences, over 65% of them detected once, and roughly 60% sits in the top ten.

Material: liver tumor tissue from sampling region 2. The subset was: tumor region T2, inferior pole. The rearrangement links TRBV2 to TRBJ2-1, with D possibly matching TRBD1 (5 bases). The receptor's source is a middle-aged man with primary liver carcinoma and hepatitis B virus infection. CDR3 sequence (DNA): TGTGCCAGCACCAGGGTCAATGAGCAGTTCTTC. This encodes CASTRVNEQFF.